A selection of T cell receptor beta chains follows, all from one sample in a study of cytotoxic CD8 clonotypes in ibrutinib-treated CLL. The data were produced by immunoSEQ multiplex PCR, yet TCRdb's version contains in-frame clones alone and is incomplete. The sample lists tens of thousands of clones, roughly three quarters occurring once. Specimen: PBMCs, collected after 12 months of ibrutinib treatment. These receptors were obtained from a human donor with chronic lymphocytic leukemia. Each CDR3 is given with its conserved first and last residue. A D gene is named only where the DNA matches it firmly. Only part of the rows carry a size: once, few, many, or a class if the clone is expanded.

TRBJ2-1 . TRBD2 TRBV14 CASSQDWVGLVFGQFF TGTGCCAGCAGCCAAGATTGGGTGGGACTAGTCTTCGGGCAGTTCTTC
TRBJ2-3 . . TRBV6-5 CASSYGQYTDTQYF TGTGCCAGCAGTTACGGCCAGTACACAGATACGCAGTATTTT
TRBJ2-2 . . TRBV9 CASSAPGFKGLVDGELFF TGTGCCAGCAGCGCTCCAGGGTTTAAGGGATTAGTGGACGGGGAGCTGTTTTTT
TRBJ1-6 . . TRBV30 CAWRTGNSPLHF TGTGCCTGGAGAACAGGGAATTCACCCCTCCACTTT
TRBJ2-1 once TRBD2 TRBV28 CASRLFSGRDSYNEQFF TGTGCCAGCAGACTCTTTAGCGGGAGAGACTCCTACAATGAGCAGTTCTTC
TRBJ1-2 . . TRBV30 CAWSVTNYGYTF TGTGCCTGGAGTGTAACTAACTATGGCTACACCTTC
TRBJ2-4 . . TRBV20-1 CSAREVDIQYF TGCAGTGCTCGCGAAGTAGACATTCAGTACTTC
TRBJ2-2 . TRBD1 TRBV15 CATTEDRDNTGELFF TGTGCCACCACCGAGGACAGGGACAACACCGGGGAGCTGTTTTTT
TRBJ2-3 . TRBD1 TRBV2 CASRSRGRDTQYF TGTGCCAGCAGGAGCAGGGGGCGCGATACGCAGTATTTT
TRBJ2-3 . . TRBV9 CASSVVGGYTDTQYF TGTGCCAGCAGCGTAGTGGGGGGATACACAGATACGCAGTATTTT
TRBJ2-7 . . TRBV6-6 CASSNREFKFPEQYF TGTGCCAGCAGTAACCGGGAGTTCAAATTCCCCGAGCAGTACTTC
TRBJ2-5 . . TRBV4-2 CASSQGTTSLKETQYF TGTGCCAGCAGCCAAGGGACCACTAGCCTCAAAGAGACCCAGTACTTC
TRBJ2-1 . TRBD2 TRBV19 CASSATSGSDEQFF TGTGCCAGTAGTGCGACTAGCGGGAGCGATGAGCAGTTCTTC
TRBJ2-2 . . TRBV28 CASRKPGQNTGELFF TGTGCCAGCAGGAAACCGGGACAGAACACCGGGGAGCTGTTTTTT
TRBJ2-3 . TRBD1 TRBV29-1 CSVEHGQGSTDTQYF TGCAGCGTTGAACACGGACAGGGGAGCACAGATACGCAGTATTTT
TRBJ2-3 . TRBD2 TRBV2 CASRARLAGGPTDTQYF TGTGCCAGCAGGGCCAGACTAGCGGGAGGGCCCACAGATACGCAGTATTTT
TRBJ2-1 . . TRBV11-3 CASSSSWRDNEQFF TGTGCCAGCAGCTCCTCCTGGAGGGACAATGAGCAGTTCTTC
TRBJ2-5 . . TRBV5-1 CASRGSRGETQYF TGCGCCAGCAGAGGGAGTAGAGGAGAGACCCAGTACTTC
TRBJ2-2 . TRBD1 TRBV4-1 CASSQKGQIATGELFF TGCGCCAGCAGCCAGAAGGGACAGATTGCCACCGGGGAGCTGTTTTTT
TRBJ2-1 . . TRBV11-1 CASSLRVESYNEQFF TGTGCCAGCAGCTTAAGGGTGGAGAGTTACAATGAGCAGTTCTTC
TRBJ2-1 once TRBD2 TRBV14 CASSQMGLAGGSPYNEQFF TGTGCCAGCAGCCAAATGGGACTAGCGGGAGGGAGTCCCTACAATGAGCAGTTCTTC
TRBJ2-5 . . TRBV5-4 CASSLRPGETQYF TGTGCCAGCAGCCTGAGACCCGGTGAGACCCAGTACTTC
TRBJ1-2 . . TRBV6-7 CASSYSPQGLDFGYTF TGTGCCAGCAGTTACTCCCCCCAGGGGTTAGATTTTGGCTACACCTTC
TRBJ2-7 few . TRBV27 CASRTYEQYF TGTGCCAGCAGAACCTACGAGCAGTACTTC
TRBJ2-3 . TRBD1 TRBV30 CAWNIRGLADTQYF TGTGCCTGGAACATCAGGGGGCTCGCAGATACGCAGTATTTT
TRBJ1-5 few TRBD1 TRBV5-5 CASSLFSTGTGGNQPQHF TGTGCCAGCAGCTTGTTTTCCACCGGGACAGGGGGCAATCAGCCCCAGCATTTT
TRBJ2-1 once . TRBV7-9 CASIKPNNEQFF TGTGCCAGCATTAAACCCAACAATGAGCAGTTCTTC
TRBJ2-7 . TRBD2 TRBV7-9 CASSSFGVLAGGYEQYF TGTGCCAGCAGCTCCTTCGGAGTGCTAGCGGGAGGTTACGAGCAGTACTTC
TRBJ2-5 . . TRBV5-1 CASSLSTGQETQYF TGCGCCAGCAGCTTGTCCACAGGTCAAGAGACCCAGTACTTC
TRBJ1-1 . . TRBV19 CASTLTVNTEAFF TGTGCCAGTACCCTTACAGTGAACACTGAAGCTTTCTTT
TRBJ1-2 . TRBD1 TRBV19 CASSPAGGGGGYTF TGTGCCAGTAGCCCCGCAGGGGGCGGCGGTGGCTACACCTTC
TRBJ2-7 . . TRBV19 CASSIVGYPSYEQYF TGTGCCAGTAGTATAGTCGGGTATCCGTCCTACGAGCAGTACTTC
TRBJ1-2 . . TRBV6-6 CASTLGGHYGYTF TGTGCCAGCACCCTTGGGGGGCATTATGGCTACACCTTC
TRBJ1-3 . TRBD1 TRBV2 CASRLTGAGNTIYF TGTGCCAGCAGGCTTACAGGGGCTGGAAACACCATATATTTT
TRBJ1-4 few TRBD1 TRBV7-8 CASSYGQGNEKLFF TGTGCCAGCAGCTATGGACAGGGTAATGAAAAACTGTTTTTT
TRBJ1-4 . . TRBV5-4 CASSLGQAPEKLFF TGTGCCAGCAGCTTGGGACAGGCTCCTGAAAAACTGTTTTTT
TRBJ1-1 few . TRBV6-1 CASFHRAIMNTEAFF TGTGCCAGCTTCCATAGGGCCATAATGAACACTGAAGCTTTCTTT
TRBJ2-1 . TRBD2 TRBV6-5 CASSGTIYNEQFF TGTGCCAGCAGCGGGACTATCTACAATGAGCAGTTCTTC
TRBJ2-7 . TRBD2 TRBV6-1 CAVELAGNYEQYF TGTGCCGTCGAACTAGCGGGGAACTACGAGCAGTACTTC
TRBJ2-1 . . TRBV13 CASSLKPLVDEQFF TGTGCCAGCAGCTTAAAGCCCCTCGTAGATGAGCAGTTCTTC
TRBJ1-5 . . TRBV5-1 CASSSMGGNQPQHF TGCGCCAGCAGCTCCATGGGTGGCAATCAGCCCCAGCATTTT
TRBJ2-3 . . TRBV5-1 CASSLPWGSTDTQYF TGCGCCAGCAGCTTGCCTTGGGGAAGCACAGATACGCAGTATTTT
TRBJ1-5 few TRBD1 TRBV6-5 CASSYGGTGSNQPQHF TGTGCCAGCAGTTACGGGGGGACAGGTAGCAATCAGCCCCAGCATTTT
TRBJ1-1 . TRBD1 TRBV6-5 CASRLTGAKTEAFF TGTGCCAGCAGGCTCACAGGGGCGAAGACTGAAGCTTTCTTT
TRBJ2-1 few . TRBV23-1 CASSPESKVDFEQFF TGCGCCAGCAGCCCTGAGTCGAAAGTAGATTTTGAGCAGTTCTTC
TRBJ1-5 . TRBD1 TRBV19 CASRAHTGGQPQHF TGTGCCAGTAGAGCCCACACAGGGGGTCAGCCCCAGCATTTT
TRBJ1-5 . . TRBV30 CAWSVRAGGRNQPQHF TGTGCCTGGAGTGTCAGGGCCGGTGGTCGCAATCAGCCCCAGCATTTT
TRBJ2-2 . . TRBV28 CASSFGPGTGELFF TGTGCCAGCAGTTTCGGCCCGGGGACCGGGGAGCTGTTTTTT